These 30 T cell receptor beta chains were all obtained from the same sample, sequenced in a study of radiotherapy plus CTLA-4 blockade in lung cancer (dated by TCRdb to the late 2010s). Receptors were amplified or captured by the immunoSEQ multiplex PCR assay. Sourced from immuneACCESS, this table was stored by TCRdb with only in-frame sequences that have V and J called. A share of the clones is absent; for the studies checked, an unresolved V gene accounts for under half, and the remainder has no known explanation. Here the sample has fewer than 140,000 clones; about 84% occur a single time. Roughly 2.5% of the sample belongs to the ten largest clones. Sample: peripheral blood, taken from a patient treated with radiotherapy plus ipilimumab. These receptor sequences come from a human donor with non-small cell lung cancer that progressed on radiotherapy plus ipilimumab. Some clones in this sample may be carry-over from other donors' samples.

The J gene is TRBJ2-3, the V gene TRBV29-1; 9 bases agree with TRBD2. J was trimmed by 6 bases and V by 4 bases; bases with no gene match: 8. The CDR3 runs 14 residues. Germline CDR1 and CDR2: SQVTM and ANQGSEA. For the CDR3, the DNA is TGCAGCGTTGCATTAGCGGGGGTCTCGGATACGCAGTATTTT. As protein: CSVALAGVSDTQYF.

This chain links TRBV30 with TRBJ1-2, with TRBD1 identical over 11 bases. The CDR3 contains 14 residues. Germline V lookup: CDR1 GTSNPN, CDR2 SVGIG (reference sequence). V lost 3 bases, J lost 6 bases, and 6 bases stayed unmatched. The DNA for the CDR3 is TGTGCCTGGAGCGCCGGGACAGGGGGTCATGGCTACACCTTC. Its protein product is CAWSAGTGGHGYTF.

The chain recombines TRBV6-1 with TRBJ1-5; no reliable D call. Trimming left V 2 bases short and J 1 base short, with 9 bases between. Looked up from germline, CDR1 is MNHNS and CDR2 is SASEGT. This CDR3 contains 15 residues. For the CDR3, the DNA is TGTGCCAGCAGTGAAAACCCCACGAGCAATCAGCCCCAGCATTTT. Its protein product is CASSENPTSNQPQHF.

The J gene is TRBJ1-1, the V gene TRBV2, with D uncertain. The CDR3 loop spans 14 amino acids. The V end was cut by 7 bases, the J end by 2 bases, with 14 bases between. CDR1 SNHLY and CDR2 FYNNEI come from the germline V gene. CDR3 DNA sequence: TGTGCCAGCATATTGGTCAAGAGTAACACTGAAGCTTTCTTT. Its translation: CASILVKSNTEAFF. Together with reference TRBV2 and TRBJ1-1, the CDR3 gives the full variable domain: EPEVTQTPSHQVTQMGQEVILRCVPISNHLYFYWYRQILGQKVEFLVSFYNNEISEKSEIFDDQFSVERPDGSNFTLKIRSTKLEDSAMYFCASILVKSNTEAFFGQGTRLTVV.

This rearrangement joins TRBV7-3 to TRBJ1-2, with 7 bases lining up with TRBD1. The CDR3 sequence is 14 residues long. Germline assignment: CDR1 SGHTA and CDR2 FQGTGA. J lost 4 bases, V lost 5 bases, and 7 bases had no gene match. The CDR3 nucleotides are TGTGCCAGCAGCCCTCAGGGGGTCCCCTATGGCTACACCTTC. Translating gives CASSPQGVPYGYTF.

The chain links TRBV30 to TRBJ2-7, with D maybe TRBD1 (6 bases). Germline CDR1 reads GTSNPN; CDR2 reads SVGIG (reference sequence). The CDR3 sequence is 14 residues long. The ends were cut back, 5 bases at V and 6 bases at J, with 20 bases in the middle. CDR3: CAWGPGQGLTEQYF. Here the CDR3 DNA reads TGTGCCTGGGGACCGGGGCAGGGGCTGACCGAGCAGTACTTC. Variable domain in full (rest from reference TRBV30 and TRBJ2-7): SQTIHQWPATLVQPVGSPLSLECTVEGTSNPNLYWYRQAAGRGLQLLFYSVGIGQISSEVPQNLSASRPQDRQFILSSKKLLLSDSGFYLCAWGPGQGLTEQYFGPGTRLTVT.

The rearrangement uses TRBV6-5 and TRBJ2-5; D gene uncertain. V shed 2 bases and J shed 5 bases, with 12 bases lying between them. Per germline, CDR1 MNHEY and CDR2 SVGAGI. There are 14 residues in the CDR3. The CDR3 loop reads CASSYMMGSETQYF. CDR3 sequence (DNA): TGTGCCAGCAGTTACATGATGGGTTCGGAGACCCAGTACTTC.

The CDR3 loop reads CASSLWGSYGYTF. The CDR3 DNA sequence: TGTGCCAGCAGCTTGTGGGGATCCTATGGCTACACCTTC. The chain combines TRBV5-6 with TRBJ1-2; D unclear. Trimming took off 1 base at V and 4 bases at J, with 8 bases between the two ends. This CDR3 contains 13 residues. The germline CDR1 and CDR2 sequences are SGHDT and YYEEEE.

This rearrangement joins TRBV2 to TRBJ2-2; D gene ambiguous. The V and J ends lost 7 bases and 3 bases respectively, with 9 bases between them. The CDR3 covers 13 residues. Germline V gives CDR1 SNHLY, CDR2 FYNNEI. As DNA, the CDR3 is TGTGCCAGCACCACTCGGGACACCGGGGAGCTGTTTTTT. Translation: CASTTRDTGELFF.

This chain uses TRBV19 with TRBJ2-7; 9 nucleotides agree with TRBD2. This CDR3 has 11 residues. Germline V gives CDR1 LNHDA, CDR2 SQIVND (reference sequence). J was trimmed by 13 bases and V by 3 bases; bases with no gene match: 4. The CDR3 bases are TGTGCCAGTAGTATCGGGACTAGCACTTACTTC. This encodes CASSIGTSTYF.

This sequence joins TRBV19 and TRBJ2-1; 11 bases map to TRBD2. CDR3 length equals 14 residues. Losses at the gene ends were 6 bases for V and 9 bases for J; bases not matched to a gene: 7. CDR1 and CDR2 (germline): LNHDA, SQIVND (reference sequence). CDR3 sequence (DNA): TGTGCCAGTAGAACTAGCGGGGGAGTTTTTGAGCAGTTCTTC. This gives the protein CASRTSGGVFEQFF.

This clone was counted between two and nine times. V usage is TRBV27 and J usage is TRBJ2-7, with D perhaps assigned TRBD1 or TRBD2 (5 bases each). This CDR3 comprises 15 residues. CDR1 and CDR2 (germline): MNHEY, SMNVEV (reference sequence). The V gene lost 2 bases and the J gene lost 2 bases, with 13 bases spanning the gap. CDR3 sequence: CASSLGPGRAYEQYF. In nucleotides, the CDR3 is TGTGCCAGCAGTTTAGGGCCGGGGCGAGCCTACGAGCAGTACTTC.

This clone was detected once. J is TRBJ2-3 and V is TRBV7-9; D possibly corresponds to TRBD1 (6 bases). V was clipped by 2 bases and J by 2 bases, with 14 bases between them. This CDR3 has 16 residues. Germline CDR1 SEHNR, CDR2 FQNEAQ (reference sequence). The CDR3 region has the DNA TGTGCCAGCAGCTTATTCAAGGGGGAAGACACAGATACGCAGTATTTT. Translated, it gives CASSLFKGEDTDTQYF.

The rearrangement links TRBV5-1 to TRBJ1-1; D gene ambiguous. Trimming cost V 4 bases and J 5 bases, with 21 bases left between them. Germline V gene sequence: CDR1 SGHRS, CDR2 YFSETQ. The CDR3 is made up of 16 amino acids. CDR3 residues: CASSLGPGYRVTEAFF. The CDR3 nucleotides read TGCGCCAGCAGCCTGGGCCCGGGATACCGGGTTACTGAAGCTTTCTTT.

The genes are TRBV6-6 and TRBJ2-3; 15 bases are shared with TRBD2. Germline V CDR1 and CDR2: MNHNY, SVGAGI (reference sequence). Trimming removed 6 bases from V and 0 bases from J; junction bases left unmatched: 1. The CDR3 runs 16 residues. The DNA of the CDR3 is TGTGCCAGCAGAGGGACTAGCGGGGGGAGCACAGATACGCAGTATTTT. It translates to CASRGTSGGSTDTQYF.

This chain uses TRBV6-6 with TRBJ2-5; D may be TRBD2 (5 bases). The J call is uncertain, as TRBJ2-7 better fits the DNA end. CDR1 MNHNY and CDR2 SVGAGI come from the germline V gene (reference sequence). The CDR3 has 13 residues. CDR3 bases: TGTGCCAGCAGTTACGTCGCCGGGGACGAGCAGTACTTC. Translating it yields CASSYVAGDEQYF.

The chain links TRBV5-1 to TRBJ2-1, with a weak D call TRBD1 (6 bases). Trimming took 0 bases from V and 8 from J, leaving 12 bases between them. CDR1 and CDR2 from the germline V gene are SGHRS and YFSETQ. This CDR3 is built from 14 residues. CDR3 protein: CASSLEGVSDEQFF. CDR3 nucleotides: TGCGCCAGCAGCTTGGAGGGGGTGTCGGATGAGCAGTTCTTC.

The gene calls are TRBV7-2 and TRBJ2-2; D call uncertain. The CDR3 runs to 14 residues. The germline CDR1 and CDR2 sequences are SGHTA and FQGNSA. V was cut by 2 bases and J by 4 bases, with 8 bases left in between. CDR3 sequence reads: CASSLYQSTGELFF. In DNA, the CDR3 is TGTGCCAGCAGCTTATACCAGTCCACCGGGGAGCTGTTTTTT. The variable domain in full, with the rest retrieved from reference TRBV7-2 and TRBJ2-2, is GAGVSQSPSNKVTEKGKDVELRCDPISGHTALYWYRQSLGQGLEFLIYFQGNSAPDKSGLPSDRFSAERTGGSVSTLTIQRTQQEDSAVYLCASSLYQSTGELFFGEGSRLTVL.

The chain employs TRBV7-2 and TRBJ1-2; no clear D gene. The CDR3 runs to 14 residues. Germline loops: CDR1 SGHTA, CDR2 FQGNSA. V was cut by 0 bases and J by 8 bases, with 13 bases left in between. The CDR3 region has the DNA TGTGCCAGCAGCTTAGCGATAGTCCGCCCCGGCTACACCTTC. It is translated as CASSLAIVRPGYTF.

DNA of the CDR3: TGTGCCAGCAGTGACACGGGACATGGAGGAGATACGCAGTATTTT. It translates to CASSDTGHGGDTQYF. This rearrangement joins TRBV6-4 to TRBJ2-3, with D perhaps matching TRBD1 (6 bases). The CDR3 has 15 amino acids. Germline CDR1 MRHNA, CDR2 SNTAGT. Trimming stripped 2 bases from V and 5 bases from J, with 14 bases between.

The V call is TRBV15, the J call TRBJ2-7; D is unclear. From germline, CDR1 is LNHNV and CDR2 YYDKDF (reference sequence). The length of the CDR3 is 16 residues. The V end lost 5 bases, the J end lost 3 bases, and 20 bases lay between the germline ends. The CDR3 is CATSPEIGEGLYEQYF. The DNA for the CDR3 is TGTGCCACCAGCCCAGAGATAGGTGAAGGCCTCTACGAGCAGTACTTC.

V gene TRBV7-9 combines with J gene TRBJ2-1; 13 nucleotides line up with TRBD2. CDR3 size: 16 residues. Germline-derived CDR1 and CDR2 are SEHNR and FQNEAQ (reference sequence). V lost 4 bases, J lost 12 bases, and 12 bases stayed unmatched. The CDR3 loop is CASSSLGTSGARWQFF. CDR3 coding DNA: TGTGCCAGCAGCTCACTAGGGACTAGCGGGGCGAGGTGGCAGTTCTTC.

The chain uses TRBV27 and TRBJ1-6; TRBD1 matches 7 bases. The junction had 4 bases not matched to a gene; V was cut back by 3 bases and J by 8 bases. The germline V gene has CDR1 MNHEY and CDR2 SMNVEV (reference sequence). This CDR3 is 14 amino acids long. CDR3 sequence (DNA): TGTGCCAGCAGTTTCTTAGGGGGCGATTCACCCCTCCACTTT. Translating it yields CASSFLGGDSPLHF.

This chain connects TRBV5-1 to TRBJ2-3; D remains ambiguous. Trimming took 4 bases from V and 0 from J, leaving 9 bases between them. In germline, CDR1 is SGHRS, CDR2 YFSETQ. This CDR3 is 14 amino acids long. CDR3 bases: TGCGCCAGCAGCACTGGCAGGAGCACAGATACGCAGTATTTT. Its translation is CASSTGRSTDTQYF.

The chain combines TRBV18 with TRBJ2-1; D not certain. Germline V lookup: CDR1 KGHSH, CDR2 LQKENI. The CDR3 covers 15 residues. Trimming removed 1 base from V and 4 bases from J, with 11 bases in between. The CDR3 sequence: CASSPRNLQYNEQFF. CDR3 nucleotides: TGTGCCAGCTCACCACGGAATCTTCAGTACAATGAGCAGTTCTTC.

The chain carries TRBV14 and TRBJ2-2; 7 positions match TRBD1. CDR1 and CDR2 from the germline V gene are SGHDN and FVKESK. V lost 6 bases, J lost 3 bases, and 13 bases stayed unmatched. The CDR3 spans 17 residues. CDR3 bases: TGTGCCAGCAGTCTAGATTCCGGGACAGCCTACACCGGGGAGCTGTTTTTT. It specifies CASSLDSGTAYTGELFF.

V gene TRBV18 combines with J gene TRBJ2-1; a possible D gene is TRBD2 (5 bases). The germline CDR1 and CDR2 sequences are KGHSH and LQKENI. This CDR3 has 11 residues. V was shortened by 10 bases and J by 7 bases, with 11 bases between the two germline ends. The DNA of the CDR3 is TGTGCCACCACCCGGGGTAATGAGCAGTTCTTC. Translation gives CATTRGNEQFF. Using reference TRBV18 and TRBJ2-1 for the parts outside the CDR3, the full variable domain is NAGVMQNPRHLVRRRGQEARLRCSPMKGHSHVYWYRQLPEEGLKFMVYLQKENIIDESGMPKERFSAEFPKEGPSILRIQQVVRGDSAAYFCATTRGNEQFFGPGTRLTVL.

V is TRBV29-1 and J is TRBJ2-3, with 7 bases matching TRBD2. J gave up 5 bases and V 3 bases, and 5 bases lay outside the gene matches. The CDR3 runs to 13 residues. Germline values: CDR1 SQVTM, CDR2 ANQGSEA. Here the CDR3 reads CSVDSGGVDTQYF. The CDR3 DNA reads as TGCAGCGTTGACTCGGGGGGAGTAGATACGCAGTATTTT.

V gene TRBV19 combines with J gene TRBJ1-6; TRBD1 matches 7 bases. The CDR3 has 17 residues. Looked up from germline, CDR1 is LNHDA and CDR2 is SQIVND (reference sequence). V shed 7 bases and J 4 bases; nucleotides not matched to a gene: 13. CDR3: CASKTGLVADYNSPLHF. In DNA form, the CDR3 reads TGTGCCAGTAAGACAGGGTTGGTCGCCGATTATAATTCACCCCTCCACTTT.

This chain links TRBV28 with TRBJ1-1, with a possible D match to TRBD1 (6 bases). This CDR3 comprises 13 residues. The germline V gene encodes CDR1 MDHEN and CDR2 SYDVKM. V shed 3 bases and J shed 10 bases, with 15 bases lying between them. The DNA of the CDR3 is TGTGCCAGCAGTTTGGGCAGGACAGATTTAGCTTTCTTT. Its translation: CASSLGRTDLAFF.